The 30 T cell receptor beta chains given below trace back to one sample, sequenced in a study of STAT5B mutations in CD4+ large granular lymphocyte leukemia (dated 2022 in TCRdb). The library was built by means of the immunoSEQ multiplex PCR assay. What TCRdb holds here is the immuneACCESS table cut down to in-frame rearrangements. Part of the clones is not present; checked against another copy, under half of the missing clones reflect an unresolved V gene, and the others are unexplained. In all, the sample holds 20,000 to 25,000 clones, and more than 65% of those were seen once. About 32% of the sample goes to the ten largest clones. The source material was CD4+ T cells from blood buffy coats. These receptors originate from a human donor in good health.

The chain recombines TRBV9 with TRBJ2-3, with TRBD2 identical over 12 bases. Trimming cost V 4 bases and J 5 bases; bases outside gene matches: 8. CDR3 size: 16 residues. Germline CDR1 and CDR2: SGDLS and YYNGEE. CDR3 in amino acids: CASSTRTSGVGDTQYF. For the CDR3, the DNA is TGTGCCAGCAGCACTCGGACTAGCGGGGTGGGAGATACGCAGTATTTT.

The CDR3 sequence is CASSLDFGAVETQYF. DNA of the CDR3: TGTGCCAGCAGCTTAGATTTTGGAGCGGTCGAGACCCAGTACTTC. The rearrangement joins TRBV7-2 to TRBJ2-5; D perhaps matches TRBD2 (5 bases). The ends were cut back, 1 base at V and 5 bases at J, with 14 bases in the middle. This CDR3 is built from 15 residues. The germline CDR1 and CDR2 sequences are SGHTA and FQGNSA.

The rearrangement joins TRBV7-2 to TRBJ2-3, with D uncertain. This CDR3 comprises 14 residues. The V and J ends lost 6 bases and 1 base respectively, with 11 bases between them. Germline lookup yields CDR1 SGHTA and CDR2 FQGNSA. In DNA form, the CDR3 reads TGTGCCAGCAGAGCCGGCGGCCGCACAGATACGCAGTATTTT. Its protein product is CASRAGGRTDTQYF.

This clone has only a few counts. V gene TRBV5-4 combines with J gene TRBJ2-2, with TRBD2 matching 11 bases. Germline loops: CDR1 SGHNT, CDR2 YYREEE (reference sequence). The CDR3 has 16 amino acids. The junction had 4 bases not matched to a gene; V was cut back by 4 bases and J by 2 bases. The CDR3: CASSAGLAVNTGELFF. For the CDR3, the DNA is TGTGCCAGCAGCGCGGGACTAGCGGTTAACACCGGGGAGCTGTTTTTT.

The V gene is TRBV7-2, the J gene TRBJ2-7, with 9 positions matching TRBD2. The CDR3 covers 15 residues. The germline V gene encodes CDR1 SGHTA and CDR2 FQGNSA. Trimming removed 0 bases from V and 3 bases from J; junction bases left unmatched: 3. As DNA, the CDR3 is TGTGCCAGCAGCTTAGCGCTAGCGGGGCACTACGAGCAGTACTTC. This codes for CASSLALAGHYEQYF.

This sequence joins TRBV6-6 and TRBJ1-1; 8 bases agree with TRBD1. This CDR3 spans 14 amino acids. CDR1 and CDR2 from the germline V gene are MNHNY and SVGAGI (reference sequence). The V and J ends lost 0 bases and 3 bases, in that order; junction bases with no gene match: 0. The chain's CDR3 is CASSYSTGDTEAFF. The CDR3 DNA is TGTGCCAGCAGTTACTCGACAGGGGACACTGAAGCTTTCTTT.

The chain links TRBV7-9 to TRBJ2-4; D gene ambiguous. Trimming took off 1 base at V and 0 bases at J, with 10 bases between the two ends. The CDR3 spans 16 residues. CDR1 and CDR2 from the germline V gene are SEHNR and FQNEAQ (reference sequence). CDR3 in DNA: TGTGCCAGCAGCTTAGGGGAATCCCTAGCCAAAAACATTCAGTACTTC. It translates to CASSLGESLAKNIQYF.

The V gene is TRBV10-1, the J gene TRBJ2-3, with 7 bases aligning to TRBD2. This CDR3 is 16 amino acids long. The V gene end was trimmed by 0 bases and the J gene end by 2 bases; junction bases not matched to a gene: 5. The germline CDR1 and CDR2 sequences are WNHNN and SYGVQD (reference sequence). The CDR3 coding sequence is TGCGCCAGCAGTGAGTCGAGAGGGAGGGTCACAGATACGCAGTATTTT. Its protein product is CASSESRGRVTDTQYF.

CDR3 coding DNA: TGTGCCACCAGCAGAGGGTCTAGCGGATTCTACAATGAGCAGTTCTTC. Its protein product is CATSRGSSGFYNEQFF. The chain couples TRBV15 to TRBJ2-1; 7 bases line up with TRBD2. The CDR3 loop spans 16 amino acids. V shed 1 base, J shed 3 bases, and the junction held 6 bases outside the gene matches. Germline V CDR1 and CDR2: LNHNV, YYDKDF (reference sequence).

The rearrangement joins TRBV5-6 to TRBJ2-7, with D perhaps TRBD2 (6 bases). Trimming took off 3 bases at V and 7 bases at J, with 14 bases between the two ends. Germline CDR1 is SGHDT and CDR2 is YYEEEE. This CDR3 is 13 amino acids long. The CDR3 DNA sequence: TGTGCCAGCAGCTCAGGCGGGGTTTGGGAGCAGTACTTC. It specifies CASSSGGVWEQYF.

V usage is TRBV28 and J usage is TRBJ1-4; weak D call: TRBD1 (5 bases). Germline CDR1 MDHEN, CDR2 SYDVKM. The CDR3 runs to 18 residues. Trimming cost V 7 bases and J 7 bases, with 28 bases left between them. CDR3 amino acids: CASTSNIYDRDPTEKLFF. CDR3 coding DNA: TGTGCCAGCACCTCCAACATCTACGACCGGGACCCAACTGAAAAACTGTTTTTT.

Only a few counts were recorded for this clone. The CDR3 does not end in the conserved phenylalanine or tryptophan, so this is likely a read error. The DNA is left out, because the CDR3 cannot be placed on it with certainty; the CDR3 is given as TCRdb lists it. The rearrangement links TRBV28 to TRBJ1-2. Counting both end residues, the CDR3 totals 8 amino acids. The germline V gene has CDR1 MDHEN and CDR2 SYDVKM. This CDR3 reads CASSFGTP.

CDR3 nucleotides: TGTGCCAGCAGCAAGGACAGGACTGAAGCTTTCTTT. Amino acid sequence: CASSKDRTEAFF. This chain links TRBV7-2 with TRBJ1-1; 7 nucleotides align to TRBD1. The CDR3 loop spans 12 amino acids. V lost 5 bases to trimming and J lost 5 bases; unmatched junction nucleotides: 2. Germline assignment: CDR1 SGHTA and CDR2 FQGNSA.

J is TRBJ1-5 and V is TRBV7-2, with D possibly TRBD1 on 5 matching bases. The V gene lost 5 bases and the J gene lost 0 bases, with 14 bases spanning the gap. Germline V lookup: CDR1 SGHTA, CDR2 FQGNSA. The CDR3 extends over 16 amino acids. DNA of the CDR3: TGTGCCAGCAGCCCACAGGAATCGTATAGCAATCAGCCCCAGCATTTT. This sequence encodes CASSPQESYSNQPQHF.

The chain couples TRBV27 to TRBJ2-7; D not certain. Trimming took off 3 bases at V and 0 bases at J, with 6 bases between the two ends. This CDR3 is built from 13 residues. Germline loops: CDR1 MNHEY, CDR2 SMNVEV (reference sequence). The CDR3 sequence is CASSLYGSYEQYF. The CDR3 DNA reads as TGTGCCAGCAGTTTGTACGGCTCCTACGAGCAGTACTTC.

The chain carries TRBV21-1 and TRBJ2-3. TRBV21-1 is reported as a pseudogene. The CDR3 has 16 residues. The CDR3 DNA follows: TGTGCCAGCAGCAAATGGGGGGCGGAGCTCACAGATACGCAGTATTTT. Protein product: CASSKWGAELTDTQYF.

The V gene is TRBV21-1, the J gene TRBJ1-5; whether TRBD1, the table's D call, matches the DNA was not checked. TRBV21-1 is a pseudogene. The CDR3 length is 16 residues. In DNA, the CDR3 is TGTGCCAGCAGCAACAATATGGACAGGGGGCACCAGCCCCAGCATTTT. This translates into CASSNNMDRGHQPQHF.

The chain recombines TRBV6-1 with TRBJ2-1; unclear D gene. The V end was cut by 6 bases, the J end by 9 bases, with 15 bases between. The germline gives CDR1 MNHNS, CDR2 SASEGT. The CDR3 sequence is 13 residues long. The CDR3 reads CASRPRTVGEQFF. CDR3 DNA: TGTGCCAGCAGACCCCGGACGGTCGGTGAGCAGTTCTTC.

This chain uses TRBV27 with TRBJ2-7; D is perhaps TRBD1 or TRBD2 (5 bases each). Germline values: CDR1 MNHEY, CDR2 SMNVEV (reference sequence). V lost 2 bases and J 1 base, leaving 15 bases between the germline ends. The CDR3 is made up of 16 amino acids. The CDR3 is CASSLEGRGSSYEQYF. In nucleotides, the CDR3 is TGTGCCAGCAGTTTAGAGGGACGGGGAAGTTCCTACGAGCAGTACTTC.

This clone was seen more than once but under ten times. This sequence joins TRBV28 and TRBJ2-7; TRBD1 matches 7 bases. The CDR3 totals 13 residues. The junction had 1 base not matched to a gene; V was cut back by 5 bases and J by 0 bases. Germline loops: CDR1 MDHEN, CDR2 SYDVKM. The CDR3 here is CASSRDSSYEQYF. In DNA, the CDR3 is TGTGCCAGCAGTAGGGACAGCTCCTACGAGCAGTACTTC.

The CDR3 sequence: CASSQGLKHTGELFF. The CDR3 nucleotides read TGCGCCAGCAGCCAAGGTCTAAAGCACACCGGGGAGCTGTTTTTT. This sequence joins TRBV4-3 and TRBJ2-2; D is unresolved. The germline V and J ends were trimmed by 1 base and 3 bases, with 9 bases remaining between them. The CDR3 runs 15 residues. The germline V gene encodes CDR1 LGHNA and CDR2 YSLEER.

The V gene is TRBV27, the J gene TRBJ2-1; D remains ambiguous. The V gene's germline CDR1 is MNHEY and CDR2 SMNVEV (reference sequence). The CDR3 spans 14 residues. Deletions cut 8 bases from V and 8 bases from J, with 19 bases between. In DNA form, the CDR3 reads TGTGCCAGCTACGACTCTGCTGCTGACCATGAGCAGTTCTTC. Encoded protein: CASYDSAADHEQFF.

The genes are TRBV7-8 and TRBJ2-1; D is perhaps TRBD2 (6 bases). Trimming took off 6 bases at V and 10 bases at J, with 25 bases between the two ends. Germline values: CDR1 SGHVS, CDR2 FQNEAQ. The CDR3 is 16 amino acids. CDR3 bases: TGTGCCAGCAGGGTCCCCCCGGCGGGAACCCCATCCGAGCAGTTCTTC. It yields the protein CASRVPPAGTPSEQFF.

The rearrangement joins TRBV6-4 to TRBJ2-3, with 8 bases fitting TRBD2. V dropped 3 bases and J dropped 5; count of bases not matched to a gene: 7. The CDR3 sequence is 15 residues long. Germline CDR1 and CDR2: MRHNA and SNTAGT. This CDR3 reads CASSESGGPVDTQYF. As DNA, the CDR3 is TGTGCCAGCAGTGAGTCGGGGGGGCCGGTAGATACGCAGTATTTT.

This rearrangement joins TRBV28 to TRBJ1-2, with D unresolved. Germline-derived CDR1 and CDR2 are MDHEN and SYDVKM. V shed 4 bases and J shed 2 bases, with 8 bases lying between them. This CDR3 is 13 amino acids long. The CDR3 is CASSSFKNYGYTF. The CDR3 DNA is TGTGCCAGCAGTTCCTTCAAGAACTATGGCTACACCTTC.

The genes are TRBV25-1 and TRBJ2-1, with D uncertain. Trimming removed 3 bases at V and 13 bases at J, with 16 bases between. CDR1 and CDR2 from the germline V gene are MGHDK and SYGVNS. This CDR3 has 13 residues. This CDR3 reads CASSEGFGKYQFF. In DNA, the CDR3 is TGTGCCAGCAGTGAGGGGTTTGGGAAATATCAGTTCTTC.

The rearrangement joins TRBV10-1 to TRBJ2-5, with D unclear. The V and J ends lost 8 bases and 2 bases respectively, with 12 bases between them. The germline V gene encodes CDR1 WNHNN and CDR2 SYGVQD (reference sequence). The CDR3 is 13 amino acids. The CDR3 nucleotides read TGCGCCAGCTCGGCAGGCCAACAAGAGACCCAGTACTTC. It yields the protein CASSAGQQETQYF.

The chain links TRBV28 to TRBJ2-7; TRBD1 might be the D (6 bases). V was shortened by 5 bases and J by 0 bases, with 23 bases between the two germline ends. Germline lookup yields CDR1 MDHEN and CDR2 SYDVKM. This CDR3 is built from 18 residues. CDR3 in amino acids: CASSAWTQGPGGSYEQYF. The CDR3 region has the DNA TGTGCCAGCAGTGCCTGGACACAGGGACCCGGCGGCTCCTACGAGCAGTACTTC.

The CDR3: CASSPTGIQETQYF. DNA of the CDR3: TGTGCCAGCTCACCAACAGGGATTCAAGAGACCCAGTACTTC. J is TRBJ2-5 and V is TRBV18, with TRBD1 as a possible D gene (6 bases). Per the germline V gene, CDR1 is KGHSH and CDR2 is LQKENI. CDR3 length equals 14 residues. The V gene lost 2 bases and the J gene lost 2 bases, with 9 bases spanning the gap.

This clone was detected once. The CDR3 DNA sequence: TGTGCCAGCAGATCAAGCACAGATACGCAGTATTTT. It encodes CASRSSTDTQYF. V usage is TRBV7-9 and J usage is TRBJ2-3; D ambiguous. Trimming took off 6 bases at V and 0 bases at J, with 4 bases between the two ends. The CDR3 is 12 amino acids. Per germline, CDR1 SEHNR and CDR2 FQNEAQ (reference sequence). The whole variable domain, remainder taken from reference TRBV7-9 and TRBJ2-3, is DTGVSQNPRHKITKRGQNVTFRCDPISEHNRLYWYRQTLGQGPEFLTYFQNEAQLEKSRLLSDRFSAERPKGSFSTLEIQRTEQGDSAMYLCASRSSTDTQYFGPGTRLTVL.